What follows is one T cell receptor beta chain and its context. Its antigen is not known. TRB was amplified by touch-down multiplex PCR, primer pools A and B combined. Each CDR3 protein gets one entry in TCRdb, which reprocessed the multiplex PCR reads and gives no DNA. The sample features some 7,000 distinct CDR3 sequences, with around 26% in its top ten. Tens of thousands of genome equivalents of blood DNA were amplified for TRB. This record comes from a study of T cell clusters in autoimmune cytopenias. Study overall: Per sample, median TRB depth was about 51,000 reads, yielding a median roughly 2,000 distinct clonotypes.

Study-wide points: TRB repertoire shifts in secondary cytopenia and chronic lymphocytic leukemia mostly reflected lymphoma, not autoimmunity. The cluster-lack signature was not seen for secondary cytopenia versus chronic lymphocytic leukemia.

The germline gives CDR1 WSHSY, CDR2 SAAADI. CDR3 length: 18 amino acids. The receptor was isolated from a human donor with an autoimmune cytopenia or autoimmune hepatitis (not recorded which). Specimen: peripheral blood. V is TRBV10-2 and J is TRBJ2-1; TCRdb's D call, TRBD2, is unchecked because there is no DNA. The CDR3 region is CASSVGVAGVASYNEQFF.